Each of the 8 T cell receptor beta chains below was sequenced from the same sample in a study of blood T cell dynamics during melanoma immunotherapy. Using immunoSEQ multiplex PCR, the repertoire was profiled, and TCRdb retains in-frame clones only, with some absent. The data contain some 11,000 clones, 85% to 90% of them singletons. Time point described: week 3, after first cycle of checkpoint inhibitor. Sample: blood, taken from a patient treated with checkpoint blockade. Every receptor here comes from a human donor with melanoma.

On this clone: Different DNA sequences within this sample yield the same CDR3. This rearrangement joins TRBV4-3 to TRBJ2-2, with TRBD1 matching 10 bases. The germline V gene encodes CDR1 LGHNA and CDR2 YSLEER. V dropped 1 base and J dropped 4; count of bases not matched to a gene: 3. The CDR3 extends over 16 amino acids. The chain's CDR3 is CASSQGQGAGTGELFF. CDR3 in DNA: TGCGCCAGCAGCCAAGGACAGGGGGCGGGCACCGGGGAGCTGTTTTTT.

This chain connects TRBV9 to TRBJ2-3; D is uncertain. Germline CDR1 SGDLS, CDR2 YYNGEE. This CDR3 region has 11 residues. The V end was cut by 3 bases, the J end by 2 bases, with 1 base between. This chain's CDR3 is CASSDTDTQYF. The CDR3 DNA is TGTGCCAGCAGCGACACAGATACGCAGTATTTT.

The rearrangement links TRBV11-3 to TRBJ1-1; no firm D call. V lost 5 bases, J lost 5 bases, and 9 bases lay in between. Per the germline V gene, CDR1 is SGHNT and CDR2 is YENEEA. This CDR3 has 12 residues. The chain's CDR3 is CASSQAGTEAFF. CDR3 nucleotides: TGTGCCAGCAGCCAGGCTGGGACTGAAGCTTTCTTT.

This clone was observed a single time. The V and J genes are TRBV19 and TRBJ1-5; no reliable D call. The CDR3 contains 14 residues. The germline V gene has CDR1 LNHDA and CDR2 SQIVND (reference sequence). Trimming shortened V by 8 bases and J by 2 bases, and 13 bases separated the two germline ends. Here the CDR3 reads CASQTRTGNQPQHF. In nucleotides, the CDR3 is TGTGCCAGTCAGACGAGAACGGGCAATCAGCCCCAGCATTTT.

CDR3 residues: CASSLTRTGEQYF. The CDR3 DNA follows: TGCGCCAGCAGCTTGACCCGGACGGGCGAGCAGTACTTC. The chain couples TRBV5-1 to TRBJ2-7; D gene uncertain. Trimming stripped 1 base from V and 6 bases from J, with 11 bases between. CDR1 and CDR2 from the germline V gene are SGHRS and YFSETQ. CDR3 length equals 13 residues.

The genes are TRBV4-1 and TRBJ2-2; D tentatively reads TRBD1 or TRBD2 (5 bases each). Germline CDR1 is MGHRA and CDR2 is YSYEKL. This CDR3 comprises 15 residues. Trimming took 4 bases from V and 1 from J, leaving 10 bases between them. The CDR3, as DNA: TGCGCCAGCAGCCTGGGACCATTGAACACCGGGGAGCTGTTTTTT. Translation: CASSLGPLNTGELFF.

The rearrangement uses TRBV5-1 and TRBJ2-1, with TRBD1 matching over 11 bases. Germline trimming cut 5 bases from V and 6 bases from J; bases unmatched to any gene: 7. Germline CDR1 SGHRS, CDR2 YFSETQ. This CDR3 spans 15 amino acids. CDR3 DNA sequence: TGCGCCAGCAGTCATCCGGGACAGGGGGGCAATGAGCAGTTCTTC. Its protein is CASSHPGQGGNEQFF.

This chain uses TRBV6-5 with TRBJ2-1; 9 bases agree with TRBD2. Germline-derived CDR1 and CDR2 are MNHEY and SVGAGI. V gave up 9 bases and J gave up 0 bases; unmatched junction bases: 3. The CDR3 is 14 amino acids. The CDR3 DNA sequence: TGTGCCAGTCGAGCGGGGGGCTCCTACAATGAGCAGTTCTTC. Protein sequence: CASRAGGSYNEQFF.